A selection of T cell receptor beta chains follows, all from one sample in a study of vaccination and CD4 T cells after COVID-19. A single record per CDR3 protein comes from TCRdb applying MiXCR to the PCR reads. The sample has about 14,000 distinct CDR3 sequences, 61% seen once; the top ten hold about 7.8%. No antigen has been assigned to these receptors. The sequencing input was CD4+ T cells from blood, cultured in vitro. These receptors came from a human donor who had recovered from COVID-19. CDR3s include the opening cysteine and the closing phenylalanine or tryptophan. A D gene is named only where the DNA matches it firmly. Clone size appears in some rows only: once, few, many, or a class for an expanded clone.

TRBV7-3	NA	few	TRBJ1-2	CASSPWGRSNTGSGDGYTF	TGTGCCAGCAGCCCCTGGGGCAGATCAAATACCGGCAGTGGGGATGGCTACACCTTC
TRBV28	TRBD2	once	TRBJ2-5	CASSHAGLAVETQYF	TGTGCCAGCAGTCACGCGGGACTAGCGGTGGAGACCCAGTACTTC
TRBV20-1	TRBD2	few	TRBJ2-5	CSVRTSGRGTQYF	TGCAGTGTTCGGACTAGCGGTCGGGGGACCCAGTACTTC
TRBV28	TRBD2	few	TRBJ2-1	CASSSSAGAGGEQFF	TGTGCCAGCAGTTCCTCTGCTGGAGCGGGAGGCGAGCAGTTCTTC
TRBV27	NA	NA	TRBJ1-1	CASSALGGKVEAFF	TGTGCCAGCAGCGCCTTGGGGGGCAAGGTTGAAGCTTTCTTT
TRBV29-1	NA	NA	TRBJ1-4	CSVVGEAYEKLFF	TGCAGCGTTGTGGGGGAGGCTTATGAAAAACTGTTTTTT
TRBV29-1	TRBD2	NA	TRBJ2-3	CSVATSGNTDTQYF	TGCAGCGTTGCTACTAGCGGGAACACAGATACGCAGTATTTT
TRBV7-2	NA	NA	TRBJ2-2	CASTMTAPGELFF	TGTGCCAGCACCATGACGGCCCCCGGGGAGCTGTTTTTT
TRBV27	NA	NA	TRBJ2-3	CASSSPTVSTDTQYF	TGTGCCAGCAGTTCCCCGACAGTTAGCACAGATACGCAGTATTTT
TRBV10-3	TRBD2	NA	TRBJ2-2	CAIGRGSDTGELFF	TGTGCCATCGGCCGCGGGAGTGACACCGGGGAGCTGTTTTTT
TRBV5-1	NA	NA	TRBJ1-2	CASSKGSGRGYTF	TGCGCCAGCAGCAAGGGGTCGGGACGAGGCTACACCTTC
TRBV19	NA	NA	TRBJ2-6	CASRHSGVSGANVLTF	TGTGCCAGTAGACATTCTGGAGTCTCTGGGGCCAACGTCCTGACTTTC
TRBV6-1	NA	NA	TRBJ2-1	CASSNRNYLREQFF	TGTGCCAGCAGTAACCGGAACTACCTACGTGAGCAGTTCTTC
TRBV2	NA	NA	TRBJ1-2	CASSTANGYTF	TGTGCCAGCAGCACAGCGAATGGCTACACCTTC
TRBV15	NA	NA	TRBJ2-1	CATSRDNSGSYNEQFF	TGTGCCACCAGCAGAGATAATAGCGGCTCCTACAATGAGCAGTTCTTC
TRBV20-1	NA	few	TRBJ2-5	CSAPPTGETQYF	TGCAGTGCTCCTCCGACTGGGGAGACCCAGTACTTC
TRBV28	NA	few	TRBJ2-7	CASSFGDLSVYEQYF	TGTGCCAGCAGTTTCGGGGACCTCAGCGTCTACGAGCAGTACTTC
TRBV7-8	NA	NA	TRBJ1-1	CASRTGRNTEAFF	TGTGCCAGCAGGACGGGACGGAACACTGAAGCTTTCTTT
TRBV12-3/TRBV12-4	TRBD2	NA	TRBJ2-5	CASSLTTGLGVETQYF	TGTGCCAGCAGTTTGACAACGGGACTAGGGGTCGAGACCCAGTACTTC
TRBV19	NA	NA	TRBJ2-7	CASSIMQGGYEQYF	TGTGCCAGTAGTATCATGCAGGGTGGCTACGAGCAGTACTTC
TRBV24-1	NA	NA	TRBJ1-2	CATSSGPGRGYTF	TGTGCCACCAGTTCAGGGCCGGGAAGGGGTTACACCTTC
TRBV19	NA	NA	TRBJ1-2	CASSIYSSYGYTF	TGTGCCAGTAGTATTTATTCCTCCTATGGCTACACCTTC
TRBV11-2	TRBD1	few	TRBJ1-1	CASSWGTGLNTEAFF	TGTGCCAGCAGCTGGGGGACAGGGTTGAACACTGAAGCTTTCTTT
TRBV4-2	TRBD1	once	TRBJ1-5	CASSQSAGQDFQPQHF	TGTGCCAGCAGCCAGTCCGCGGGACAGGACTTTCAGCCCCAGCATTTT
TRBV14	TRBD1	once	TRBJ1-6	CASSPQRTGGYNSPLHF	TGTGCCAGCAGCCCCCAAAGGACAGGGGGGTATAATTCACCCCTCCACTTT
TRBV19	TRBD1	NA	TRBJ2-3	CASSEGTGAYTDTQYF	TGTGCCAGTTCGGAAGGGACAGGGGCGTACACAGATACGCAGTATTTT
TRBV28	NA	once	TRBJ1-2	CASTSEVLLGYTF	TGTGCCAGCACCTCGGAGGTCCTCCTTGGCTACACCTTC
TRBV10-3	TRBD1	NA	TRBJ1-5	CATRDRGYTSNQPQHF	TGTGCCACTCGGGACAGGGGATACACGAGCAATCAGCCCCAGCATTTT
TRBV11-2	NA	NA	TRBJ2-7	CASSPKRRIGHEQYF	TGTGCCAGCAGCCCCAAGCGGAGAATAGGTCACGAGCAGTACTTC
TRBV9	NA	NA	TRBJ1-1	CASSVGPIQGNTEAFF	TGTGCCAGCAGCGTAGGCCCAATCCAGGGGAACACTGAAGCTTTCTTT
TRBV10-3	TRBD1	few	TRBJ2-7	CAISERYGTGADEQYF	TGTGCCATCAGTGAGAGGTACGGGACAGGGGCGGACGAGCAGTACTTC
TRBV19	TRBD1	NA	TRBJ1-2	CASSRTGAYGNTF	TGTGCCAGTAGTAGAACAGGGGCGTATGGCAACACCTTC
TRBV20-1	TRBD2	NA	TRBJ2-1	CSAFTSGSNNEQFF	TGCAGTGCTTTTACTAGCGGGAGCAACAATGAGCAGTTCTTC
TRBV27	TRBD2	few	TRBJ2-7	CASTPGVGLAYYEQYF	TGTGCCAGCACCCCGGGAGTTGGACTAGCTTACTACGAGCAGTACTTC
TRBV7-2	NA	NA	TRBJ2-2	CASSLLGNANTGELFF	TGTGCCAGCAGCTTACTCGGGAATGCGAACACCGGGGAGCTGTTTTTT
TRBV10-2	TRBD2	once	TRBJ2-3	CASSESTGAGDTDTQYF	TGCGCCAGCAGTGAGTCGACGGGAGCGGGAGACACAGATACGCAGTATTTT
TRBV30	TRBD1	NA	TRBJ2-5	CAWSSGQGARETQYF	TGTGCCTGGAGCTCCGGACAGGGGGCAAGAGAGACCCAGTACTTC
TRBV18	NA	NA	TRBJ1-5	CASSPPERPQPQHF	TGTGCCAGCTCACCTCCCGAGAGGCCACAGCCCCAGCATTTT
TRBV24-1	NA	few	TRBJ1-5	CATSEANGVQPQHF	TGTGCCACCAGCGAGGCGAACGGGGTGCAGCCCCAGCATTTT
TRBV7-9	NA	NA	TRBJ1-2	CASSLVERGYTF	TGTGCCAGCAGCTTAGTGGAGCGAGGCTACACCTTC
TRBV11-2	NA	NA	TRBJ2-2	CASSFVSGVTGELFF	TGTGCCAGCAGCTTCGTCTCGGGAGTGACCGGGGAGCTGTTTTTT
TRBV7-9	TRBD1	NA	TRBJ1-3	CASSLEGASGNTIYF	TGTGCCAGCAGCTTAGAGGGGGCCTCTGGAAACACCATATATTTT
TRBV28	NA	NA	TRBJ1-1	CASSPSGLTNTEAFF	TGTGCCAGCAGTCCTTCGGGGTTAACGAACACTGAAGCTTTCTTT
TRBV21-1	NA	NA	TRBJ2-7	CASSMGQGAPSYEQYF	TGTGCCAGCAGCATGGGACAGGGAGCACCCTCCTACGAGCAGTACTTC
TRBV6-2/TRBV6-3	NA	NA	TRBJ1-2	CASMEGTNYGYTF	TGTGCCAGCATGGAGGGGACAAACTATGGCTACACCTTC
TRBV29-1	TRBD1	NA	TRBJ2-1	CSVEKGQGTNEQFF	TGCAGCGTTGAAAAAGGACAGGGGACGAATGAGCAGTTCTTC
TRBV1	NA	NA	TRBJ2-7	CTSSGTREAHYEQYF	TGCACCAGCAGCGGGACCCGGGAGGCCCATTACGAGCAGTACTTC
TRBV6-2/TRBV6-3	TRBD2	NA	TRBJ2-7	CASRPSGRSYEQYF	TGTGCCAGCAGGCCTAGCGGGAGATCCTACGAGCAGTACTTC
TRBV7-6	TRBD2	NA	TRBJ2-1	CASSPKKGLAGGPGQFF	TGTGCCAGCAGCCCCAAAAAGGGACTAGCGGGAGGGCCAGGGCAGTTCTTC
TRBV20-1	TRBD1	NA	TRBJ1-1	CSAPDREEAFF	TGCAGTGCCCCGGACAGGGAAGAGGCTTTCTTT
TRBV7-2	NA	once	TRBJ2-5	CASSLVPQTALQETQYF	TGTGCCAGCAGCTTAGTCCCCCAGACTGCGCTCCAAGAGACCCAGTACTTC
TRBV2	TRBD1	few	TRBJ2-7	CASSEQGAQYEQYF	TGTGCCAGCAGTGAGCAGGGGGCGCAATACGAGCAGTACTTC
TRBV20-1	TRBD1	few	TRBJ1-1	CSARLIPRDRGVMNTEAFF	TGCAGTGCTAGGCTCATCCCCCGGGACAGGGGAGTCATGAACACTGAAGCTTTCTTT
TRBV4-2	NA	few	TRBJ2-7	CASSPRTASSYEQYF	TGTGCCAGCAGCCCAAGGACAGCCTCCTCCTACGAGCAGTACTTC
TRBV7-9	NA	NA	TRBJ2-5	CASSPTAQETQYF	TGTGCCAGCAGCCCTACAGCGCAAGAGACCCAGTACTTC